A selection of T cell receptor beta chains follows, all from one sample in a study of a mutant IDH1 vaccine in newly diagnosed glioma. For these TCRs, the target antigens are not known. Clones were read by immunoSEQ multiplex PCR, and TCRdb kept only the in-frame ones, dropping some. The repertoire holds approximately 47,000 clones, with more than 75% as singletons. The sequencing used PBMCs, collected from a glioma patient whose treatment included an IDH1 peptide vaccine. The receptors derive from a woman aged 40 to 50 with glioma. The CDR3 runs from the conserved cysteine through the conserved F or W. D genes are given only for firm matches. The listing skips clone size in some rows; elsewhere it reads once, few, many or a size class.

clone size	V gene	J gene	D gene	CDR3 protein	CDR3 DNA
once	TRBV15	TRBJ2-7	NA	CATSLGRGWEQYF	TGTGCCACCAGCTTGGGAAGGGGATGGGAGCAGTACTTC
NA	TRBV2	TRBJ2-7	TRBD2	CASSEGISGGRYEQYF	TGTGCCAGCAGTGAAGGCATTAGCGGGGGGCGCTACGAGCAGTACTTC
once	TRBV6-6	TRBJ2-3	TRBD1	CASSLDRGTDTQYF	TGTGCCAGCAGTCTCGACAGGGGCACAGATACGCAGTATTTT
NA	TRBV18	TRBJ1-2	NA	CASSPRGHDGYTF	TGTGCCAGCTCACCGAGAGGGCACGATGGCTACACCTTC
NA	TRBV7-2	TRBJ2-1	NA	CASSPRQALGGYNEQFF	TGTGCCAGCAGCCCCAGACAGGCCCTTGGGGGTTACAATGAGCAGTTCTTC
once	TRBV27	TRBJ2-1	NA	CASGWTGDEQFF	TGTGCCAGCGGGTGGACTGGCGATGAGCAGTTCTTC
NA	TRBV7-8	TRBJ2-2	NA	CASSLVGGTNTGELFF	TGTGCCAGCAGCTTAGTGGGCGGGACGAACACCGGGGAGCTGTTTTTT
NA	TRBV6-4	TRBJ2-1	NA	CASSDGQGLRNEQFF	TGTGCCAGCAGTGACGGGCAGGGCCTACGCAATGAGCAGTTCTTC
NA	TRBV18	TRBJ1-6	NA	CASSPQSTNSPLHF	TGTGCCAGCTCACCACAATCGACTAATTCACCCCTCCACTTT
NA	TRBV5-1	TRBJ2-5	TRBD2	CASSSTSGGKQETQYF	TGCGCCAGCAGCTCGACTAGCGGGGGGAAACAAGAGACCCAGTACTTC
NA	TRBV27	TRBJ1-1	NA	CASNLYVGVPRGTEAFF	TGTGCCAGCAACTTATATGTTGGGGTCCCCAGAGGCACTGAAGCTTTCTTT
NA	TRBV18	TRBJ2-5	TRBD2	CASSSRLGGARETQYF	TGTGCCAGCTCATCGCGTTTGGGAGGGGCCAGGGAGACCCAGTACTTC
NA	TRBV18	TRBJ1-1	NA	CASSPGRSPMNTEAFF	TGTGCCAGCTCACCAGGACGGTCCCCCATGAACACTGAAGCTTTCTTT
NA	TRBV9	TRBJ2-2	TRBD2	CASSVVSGRNTGELFF	TGTGCCAGCAGCGTAGTGAGCGGGAGGAACACCGGGGAGCTGTTTTTT
few	TRBV5-1	TRBJ2-5	NA	CASSNPVQETQYF	TGCGCCAGCAGCAACCCTGTCCAAGAGACCCAGTACTTC
NA	TRBV19	TRBJ1-1	TRBD1	CASFTPYRGRGQNTEAFF	TGTGCCAGTTTTACCCCCTACAGGGGTCGGGGACAGAACACTGAAGCTTTCTTT
few	TRBV28	TRBJ1-3	NA	CATGGDSSGNTIYF	TGTGCCACGGGCGGAGATTCCTCTGGAAACACCATATATTTT
NA	TRBV19	TRBJ1-1	NA	CASSIWRQKNTEAFF	TGTGCCAGTAGTATATGGAGACAGAAGAACACTGAAGCTTTCTTT
NA	TRBV11-1	TRBJ2-7	TRBD2	CASSLAGGPYEQYF	TGTGCCAGCAGCTTAGCGGGAGGGCCCTACGAGCAGTACTTC
NA	TRBV7-8	TRBJ1-5	NA	CASSRYREPQHF	TGTGCCAGCAGCCGTTACAGGGAACCCCAGCATTTT
NA	TRBV19	TRBJ1-3	NA	CASSISGGSGSGNTIYF	TGTGCCAGTAGTATATCAGGAGGATCTGGCTCTGGAAACACCATATATTTT
NA	TRBV11-2	TRBJ2-7	NA	CASSYGLPYEQYF	TGTGCCAGCAGCTACGGACTCCCCTACGAGCAGTACTTC